This record concerns one TCR beta chain sequence. Its antigen is as yet unknown. The data originate from a study of human thymus T cells. Study-wide results and caveats: Thymic as well as blood repertoires seemed to favor certain V and J genes unevenly.

Germline V CDR1 and CDR2: MGHRA, YSYEKL. Trimming cost V 4 bases and J 7 bases; bases outside gene matches: 20. The CDR3 spans 18 residues. Each of the donors was a healthy Finnish infant who was undergoing open corrective cardiac surgery for congenital heart defects. A roughly 0.45-1 mL peripheral blood aliquot was taken intraoperatively from four of eight donors. All available leukocytes, rather than a set cell count, yielded the blood DNA. The repertoire was sequenced with immunoSEQ multiplex PCR; TCRdb's copy has only in-frame clones and lacks some. The table lists 57,000 or so clones, around 94% of them singletons.

The chain links TRBV4-1 to TRBJ2-7; 9 nucleotides line up with TRBD2. The source material was blood. This receptor was taken from a boy under two years old with a congenital heart defect but otherwise immunologically healthy. This chain's CDR3 is CASSPRGLAGPDRGEQYF. CDR3 nucleotide sequence: TGCGCCAGCAGCCCCCGAGGGCTAGCGGGACCCGATAGGGGGGAGCAGTACTTC.